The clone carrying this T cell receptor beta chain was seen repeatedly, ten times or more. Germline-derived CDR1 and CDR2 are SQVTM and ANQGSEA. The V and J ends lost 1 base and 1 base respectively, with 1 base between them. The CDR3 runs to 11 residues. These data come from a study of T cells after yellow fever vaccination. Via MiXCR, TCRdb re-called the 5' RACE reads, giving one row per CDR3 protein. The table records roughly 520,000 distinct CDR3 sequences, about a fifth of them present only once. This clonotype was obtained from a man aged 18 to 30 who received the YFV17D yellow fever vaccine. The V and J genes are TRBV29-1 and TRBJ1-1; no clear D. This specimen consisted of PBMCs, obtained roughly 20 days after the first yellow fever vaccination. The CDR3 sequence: CSVEGNTEAFF. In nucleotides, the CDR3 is TGCAGCGTTGAAGGGAACACTGAAGCTTTCTTT.